The present T cell receptor beta chain was sequenced within a study of blood T cell repertoires in COVID-19. At the level of the study: Sites in the United States, Italy and Spain provided acute and convalescent COVID-19 samples. PBMCs, B-cell-depleted T cells, or T cells were the source of the cDNA or gDNA that made up the material.

The V and J ends lost 4 bases and 6 bases, in that order; junction bases with no gene match: 8. The CDR3 covers 15 residues. The germline V gene has CDR1 MNHEY and CDR2 SMNVEV (reference sequence). In the original processing: Amplification from reference gene primers served as the basis for estimated nucleated cell counts. This table comes from immunoSEQ multiplex PCR, and its TCRdb copy is limited to in-frame clones, with some not included. Clonal size and the V and J genes are those of that table, whereas D and trimming came from the DNA. The sample lists approximately 200,000 clones; just over 85% were seen once.

The receptor comes from a man younger than 35 with active or convalescent COVID-19. Specimen: peripheral blood. The rearrangement uses TRBV27 and TRBJ1-1; 10 nucleotides align to TRBD1. CDR3 residues: CASSYGTGVQAEAFF. In DNA form, the CDR3 reads TGTGCCAGCAGTTACGGGACAGGGGTTCAGGCTGAAGCTTTCTTT.